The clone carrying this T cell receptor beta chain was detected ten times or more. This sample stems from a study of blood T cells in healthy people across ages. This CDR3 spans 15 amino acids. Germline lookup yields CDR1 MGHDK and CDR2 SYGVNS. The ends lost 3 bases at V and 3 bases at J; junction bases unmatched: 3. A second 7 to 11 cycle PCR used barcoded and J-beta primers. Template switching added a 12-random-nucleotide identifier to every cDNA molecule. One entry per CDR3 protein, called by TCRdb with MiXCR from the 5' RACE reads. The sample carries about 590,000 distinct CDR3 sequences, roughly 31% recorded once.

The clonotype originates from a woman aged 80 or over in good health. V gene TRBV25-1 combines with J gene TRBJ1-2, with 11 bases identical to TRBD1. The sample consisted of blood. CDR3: CASSDPGQGDYGYTF. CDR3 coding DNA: TGTGCCAGCAGTGATCCGGGACAGGGGGACTATGGCTACACCTTC.